The 8 T cell receptor beta chains reported below all come from one sample, sequenced in a study of blood T cells in healthy people across ages. A second PCR, run for about 6 to 12 cycles, used a sample-barcoded 5' primer plus a J-beta primer mix. In TCRdb, the 5' RACE reads were re-called with MiXCR into one record per CDR3 protein. The sample has over 1,500,000 distinct CDR3 sequences; 40% to 55% are singletons. The sample comprised blood. All receptors come from a woman in her forties in good health.

The rearrangement uses TRBV21-1 and TRBJ1-2. TRBV21-1 is annotated as a pseudogene. The CDR3 spans 16 residues. CDR3 nucleotides: TGTGCCGGGCCTTCCTTAGCCCTCGGGAGGAACTATGGCTACACCTTC. Protein product: CAGPSLALGRNYGYTF.

The chain joins TRBV12-5 to TRBJ2-3; 10 nucleotides line up with TRBD2. This CDR3 has 16 amino acids. Losses at the gene ends were 7 bases for V and 6 bases for J; bases not matched to a gene: 13. Germline V CDR1 and CDR2: LGHNT, FRNRAP. The CDR3 bases are TGTGCTAGTGCCGCGACTAGCGGGCCAGAGTGGGATACGCAGTATTTT. This encodes CASAATSGPEWDTQYF.

The V gene is TRBV4-1, the J gene TRBJ2-1; TRBD2 matches at 10 bases. The V and J ends lost 0 bases and 6 bases, in that order; junction bases with no gene match: 8. Germline V gives CDR1 MGHRA, CDR2 YSYEKL. This CDR3 is 17 amino acids long. The CDR3 nucleotides are TGCGCCAGCAGCCAAGATGGAGCGGGGGGGCCAGGCAATGAGCAGTTCTTC. It is translated as CASSQDGAGGPGNEQFF.

This clonotype appeared a few times. The V call is TRBV14, the J call TRBJ2-5, with 8 nucleotides matching TRBD1. The DNA end is more similar to TRBJ2-7, so the J call may be wrong. Germline loops: CDR1 SGHDN, CDR2 FVKESK. The CDR3 loop spans 15 amino acids. The CDR3 region is CASSQVWSGGGEQYF. The CDR3 coding sequence is TGTGCCAGCAGCCAAGTTTGGTCAGGGGGCGGCGAGCAGTACTTC.

The chain recombines TRBV20-1 with TRBJ2-1; a weak D match, TRBD1 (6 bases). CDR3 length: 15 amino acids. Germline V lookup: CDR1 DFQATT, CDR2 SNEGSKA (reference sequence). Trimming removed 4 bases from V and 4 bases from J, with 17 bases in between. The CDR3 nucleotides are TGCAGTGCTACACGCTCGGACAGCGCGTACAATGAGCAGTTCTTC. This gives the protein CSATRSDSAYNEQFF.

J is TRBJ1-5 and V is TRBV15; 7 bases are a match to TRBD1. This CDR3 comprises 18 residues. Trimming at V came to 1 base and at J to 6 bases, leaving 15 bases not matched to a gene. Looked up from germline, CDR1 is LNHNV and CDR2 is YYDKDF (reference sequence). The chain's CDR3 is CATSRVTLAQGGGQPQHF. DNA of the CDR3: TGTGCCACCAGCAGAGTGACCCTGGCCCAGGGGGGCGGTCAGCCCCAGCATTTT. The full variable domain, rest sourced from reference TRBV15 and TRBJ1-5, is DAMVIQNPRYQVTQFGKPVTLSCSQTLNHNVMYWYQQKSSQAPKLLFHYYDKDFNNEADTPDNFQSRRPNTSFCFLDIRSPGLGDTAMYLCATSRVTLAQGGGQPQHFGDGTRLSIL.

The V and J genes are TRBV2 and TRBJ1-6; the D is unclear. Germline V gives CDR1 SNHLY, CDR2 FYNNEI. This CDR3 has 15 residues. Trimming took off 4 bases at V and 9 bases at J, with 16 bases between the two ends. The CDR3 region is CASSGSQTRVSPLHF. The CDR3 DNA is TGTGCCAGCAGTGGGTCCCAGACTCGGGTTTCACCCCTCCACTTT.

This chain joins TRBV6-6 and TRBJ2-7; 9 nucleotides match TRBD1. The CDR3 runs 14 residues. V lost 6 bases to trimming and J lost 5 bases; unmatched junction nucleotides: 8. Germline V lookup: CDR1 MNHNY, CDR2 SVGAGI (reference sequence). CDR3 sequence reads: CASRPGQGHDEQYF. For the CDR3, the DNA is TGTGCCAGCAGACCGGGACAGGGACACGACGAGCAGTACTTC.